The 10 T cell receptor beta chains below all came from one sample that was sequenced in a study of CXCR3-negative and CXCR3-positive naive CD8 T cells. The study made its TRB cDNA libraries by 5' RACE, adding UMI labels. TCRdb reworked the 5' RACE reads into one entry per CDR3 protein, no DNA. The table lists 150,000 or so distinct CDR3 sequences. The sample was naive CXCR3- CD8+ T cells from blood. Described subset: CD45RO-CCR7+CD27+CD95- naive CD8+ T cells lacking CXCR3 (TNR3-). The receptors shown here come from a human donor in good health. Some clones in this sample may be carry-over from other donors' samples.

The genes are TRBV7-2 and TRBJ2-1; the TRBD2 assignment by TCRdb is unverifiable without DNA. The V gene's germline CDR1 is SGHTA and CDR2 FQGNSA. There are 19 residues in the CDR3. CDR3: CASSLAKVRLAGVGNEQFF.

J is TRBJ1-5 and V is TRBV4-3. Per germline, CDR1 LGHNA and CDR2 YSLEER. CDR3 size: 16 residues. The CDR3 spells CASSQDWVTGNQPQHF.

V gene TRBV30 combines with J gene TRBJ1-5. CDR3 size: 14 residues. CDR1 and CDR2 from the germline V gene are GTSNPN and SVGIG (reference sequence). CDR3 sequence: CAWSVGGINQPQHF.

The chain joins TRBV20-1 to TRBJ2-1; TCRdb calls TRBD1, which cannot be checked without DNA. Germline V gives CDR1 DFQATT, CDR2 SNEGSKA (reference sequence). The CDR3 is 13 amino acids. The chain's CDR3 is CSGGTGDHNEQFF.

V gene TRBV28 combines with J gene TRBJ1-6. The CDR3 contains 14 residues. Germline CDR1 is MDHEN and CDR2 is SYDVKM. CDR3 in amino acids: CASSAILNNSPLHF. The whole variable domain, filled in from reference TRBV28 and TRBJ1-6, reads DVKVTQSSRYLVKRTGEKVFLECVQDMDHENMFWYRQDPGLGLRLIYFSYDVKMKEKGDIPEGYSVSREKKERFSLILESASTNQTSMYLCASSAILNNSPLHFGNGTRLTVT.

V and J are TRBV27 and TRBJ2-1; TCRdb returns TRBD1, unconfirmable since there is no DNA. This CDR3 is built from 15 residues. CDR1 is MNHEY and CDR2 is SMNVEV in the germline V gene (reference sequence). CDR3 region: CASSLAPGSYNEQFF.

The V call is TRBV28, the J call TRBJ2-1; the D call from TCRdb, TRBD1, cannot be confirmed without DNA. The CDR3 is 17 amino acids. Per the germline V gene, CDR1 is MDHEN and CDR2 is SYDVKM. CDR3 sequence reads: CASSFSSSGTGVNEQFF. The variable domain in full, completed from reference TRBV28 and TRBJ2-1, reads DVKVTQSSRYLVKRTGEKVFLECVQDMDHENMFWYRQDPGLGLRLIYFSYDVKMKEKGDIPEGYSVSREKKERFSLILESASTNQTSMYLCASSFSSSGTGVNEQFFGPGTRLTVL.

V usage is TRBV13 and J usage is TRBJ1-2; no DNA is available, so the TRBD1 call from TCRdb remains unchecked. Germline CDR1 and CDR2: PRHDT and FYEKMQ (reference sequence). The CDR3 is 14 residues long. The CDR3: CASSQGQGHYGYTF. Full variable domain (rest looked up from reference TRBV13 and TRBJ1-2): AAGVIQSPRHLIKEKRETATLKCYPIPRHDTVYWYQQGPGQDPQFLISFYEKMQSDKGSIPDRFSAQQFSDYHSELNMSSLELGDSALYFCASSQGQGHYGYTFGSGTRLTVV.

The V call is TRBV28, the J call TRBJ2-5; as DNA is missing, the TRBD1 call by TCRdb cannot be tested. The CDR3 has 14 residues. Germline V lookup: CDR1 MDHEN, CDR2 SYDVKM. The chain's CDR3 is CASSLGTGRETQYF.

This chain joins TRBV7-9 and TRBJ2-1; as DNA is missing, the TRBD2 call by TCRdb cannot be tested. CDR3 length equals 18 residues. Germline CDR1 SEHNR, CDR2 FQNEAQ (reference sequence). The CDR3 protein is CASSLGLAGDPSLDEQFF.